This T cell receptor (beta chain) was found in a study of siplizumab effects on memory and regulatory T cells. Repertoires were generated with immunoSEQ multiplex PCR, while TCRdb's copy carries only in-frame clones and drops some. The sample includes over 85,000 clones, roughly 92% of them seen just once. Remarks on this clone: Antigen: not known.

Germline CDR1 reads MNHEY; CDR2 reads SVGAGI. The CDR3 runs to 13 residues. V was shortened by 0 bases and J by 7 bases, with 7 bases between the two germline ends. The study's findings and limits: A small minority of alloreactive clones were mapped to unstimulated subsets. Most proliferating CD4+ or CD8+ clones, roughly 75-97%, had no naive or memory assignment. Memory cells seemed less diverse than naive T cells, which seemed major alloresponse contributors.

V and J are TRBV6-5 and TRBJ1-5; D gene unclear. The sample consisted of CD4+ T cells sorted from blood. This clonotype originated in a human donor in good health. The CDR3 DNA reads TGTGCCAGCAGTTACTCGAGCTGGCAGCCCCAGCATTTT. This sequence encodes CASSYSSWQPQHF.